This T cell receptor beta chain was sequenced for a study of shared clonotypes between healthy human individuals. The study, taken as a whole, reports: It was the non-shared clonotypes that had lower generation probabilities than clonotypes shared by all four donors. It was observed that about 5% of naive CD4 clonotypes were shared across a few donors. Expectations were that clonotype sharing among donors would be affected by sequencing depth.

Details on this clone: As yet, its antigen is unknown.

Using immunoSEQ multiplex PCR, the repertoire was profiled, and TCRdb retains in-frame clones only, with some absent. In the table there are about 980,000 clones, approximately 76% of which are singletons. The ends were cut back, 0 bases at V and 7 bases at J, with 9 bases in the middle. Germline V lookup: CDR1 SGHAT, CDR2 FQNNGV. This CDR3 is 14 amino acids long. The clonotype comes from a man aged 18 to 30 in good health. The gene calls are TRBV11-2 and TRBJ1-4; D is ambiguous. The sample was memory CD4+ T cells sorted from blood. Subset here: CD45RA-negative fraction. The CDR3 nucleotides are TGTGCCAGCAGCTTAGATCTTCTAGCTGAAAAACTGTTTTTT. This gives the protein CASSLDLLAEKLFF.